This passage covers 17 T cell receptor beta chains from one sample sequenced in a study of beta chain features in type 1 diabetes. Expressed TCRB transcripts were sequenced after all isolated RNA was converted to cDNA. The method was immunoSEQ multiplex PCR; TCRdb's version includes in-frame clones alone and lacks a portion of them. The sample comprises fewer than 350,000 clones, around a fifth of which are singletons, and under 0.055% rests with the top ten. Sequenced material: naive CD4+ T cells from blood. These TCRs come from a woman between 18 and 29 years old in good health.

A few counts support this clone. J is TRBJ2-1 and V is TRBV7-2; 8 positions agree with TRBD2. This CDR3 has 15 residues. Germline CDR1 and CDR2: SGHTA and FQGNSA. Germline trimming cut 5 bases from V and 0 bases from J; bases unmatched to any gene: 3. The CDR3 DNA sequence: TGTGCCAGCAGCCAAAGCGGGGGCTCCTACAATGAGCAGTTCTTC. Translating it yields CASSQSGGSYNEQFF.

This clone has a handful of counts. The chain has TRBV29-1 and TRBJ1-1; D uncertain. Trimming took 4 bases from V and 4 from J, leaving 10 bases between them. The germline V gene has CDR1 SQVTM and CDR2 ANQGSEA. This CDR3 spans 12 amino acids. The CDR3 DNA follows: TGCAGCGTTGGTGGAGGGATCACTGAAGCTTTCTTT. It encodes CSVGGGITEAFF.

This clone was found a few times. The V call is TRBV21-1, the J call TRBJ2-7; the D call TRBD2 from the table was never checked on the DNA. TRBV21-1 is an annotated pseudogene. The CDR3 is made up of 17 amino acids. In DNA, the CDR3 is TGTGCCAGCAGCAAAGGGTGCCTAGGGCGGGAGGGCCTTGAGCAGTACTTC. Its protein product is CASSKGCLGREGLEQYF.

The CDR3 sequence is CSVFGQGNTEAFF. CDR3 coding DNA: TGCAGCGTTTTTGGACAGGGAAACACTGAAGCTTTCTTT. V is TRBV29-1 and J is TRBJ1-1; TRBD1 agrees at 8 bases. The CDR3 runs to 13 residues. Germline lookup yields CDR1 SQVTM and CDR2 ANQGSEA. J lost 2 bases, V lost 5 bases, and 4 bases had no gene match.

The V call is TRBV11-2, the J call TRBJ1-2; TRBD1 matches at 11 bases. Trimming removed 1 base from V and 3 bases from J; junction bases left unmatched: 4. This CDR3 contains 16 residues. The germline gives CDR1 SGHAT, CDR2 FQNNGV. The CDR3: CASSLARTGGDYGYTF. In DNA form, the CDR3 reads TGTGCCAGCAGCTTAGCTAGGACAGGGGGCGACTATGGCTACACCTTC.

This clone was observed a few times. J is TRBJ1-5 and V is TRBV6-5; TRBD1 aligns across 9 bases. Germline values: CDR1 MNHEY, CDR2 SVGAGI. The CDR3 sequence is 15 residues long. With 0 bases clipped from V and 5 bases from J, the junction kept 2 bases outside the gene matches. This chain's CDR3 is CASSYSRTGDQPQHF. In DNA form, the CDR3 reads TGTGCCAGCAGTTACTCTAGGACAGGGGATCAGCCCCAGCATTTT.

The rearrangement uses TRBV5-1 and TRBJ2-3; 7 bases map to TRBD2. From germline, CDR1 is SGHRS and CDR2 YFSETQ. The CDR3 is made up of 15 amino acids. Losses at the gene ends were 0 bases for V and 2 bases for J; bases not matched to a gene: 3. The CDR3 DNA is TGCGCCAGCAGCTTGGCAAGCGGGAACACAGATACGCAGTATTTT. Protein: CASSLASGNTDTQYF.

The gene calls are TRBV9 and TRBJ1-2; D is possibly TRBD1 (5 bases). The germline V gene encodes CDR1 SGDLS and CDR2 YYNGEE. This CDR3 is 14 amino acids long. V shed 4 bases and J shed 8 bases, with 18 bases lying between them. Here the CDR3 DNA reads TGTGCCAGCAGCCCCCGTTGGCAGGGAGGCGGCTACACCTTC. Amino acids: CASSPRWQGGGYTF.

This sequence joins TRBV7-6 and TRBJ2-7; tentative D call: TRBD1 (6 bases). Trimming shortened V by 4 bases and J by 0 bases, and 10 bases separated the two germline ends. The CDR3 spans 14 residues. Germline V lookup: CDR1 SGHVS, CDR2 FNYEAQ. The DNA for the CDR3 is TGTGCCAGCAGCTCCTCCAGGGGCTCCTACGAGCAGTACTTC. Translation gives CASSSSRGSYEQYF.

The chain is built from TRBV7-2 and TRBJ2-5; 12 bases line up with TRBD2. The germline V gene encodes CDR1 SGHTA and CDR2 FQGNSA. The CDR3 has 14 amino acids. V lost 5 bases and J lost 5; bases outside the gene matches: 3. CDR3 sequence (DNA): TGTGCCAGCAGCCTGACTAGCGGGGGTGAGACCCAGTACTTC. This translates into CASSLTSGGETQYF.

This clone occurred a few times. This chain links TRBV29-1 with TRBJ1-1; D is uncertain. Germline CDR1 is SQVTM and CDR2 is ANQGSEA. Trimming stripped 5 bases from V and 1 base from J, with 14 bases between. This CDR3 is 14 amino acids long. The CDR3 reads CSVTRTGENTEAFF. As DNA, the CDR3 is TGCAGCGTTACCCGGACTGGCGAGAACACTGAAGCTTTCTTT.

This chain links TRBV5-1 with TRBJ1-4, with D unresolved. The CDR3 covers 15 residues. The ends were cut back, 4 bases at V and 8 bases at J, with 18 bases in the middle. Germline CDR1 and CDR2: SGHRS and YFSETQ. CDR3 in amino acids: CASSALAHATEKLFF. The CDR3 DNA reads TGCGCCAGCAGCGCGCTCGCGCACGCTACGGAAAAACTGTTTTTT.

This clone was seen a few times. The chain recombines TRBV5-1 with TRBJ2-7; possibly TRBD1 for D (6 bases). Per the germline V gene, CDR1 is SGHRS and CDR2 is YFSETQ. V was cut by 2 bases and J by 7 bases, with 16 bases left in between. The CDR3 runs to 14 residues. CDR3 region: CASSFRDNGWEQYF. The CDR3 coding sequence is TGCGCCAGCAGCTTCCGGGACAACGGCTGGGAGCAGTACTTC.

DNA for the CDR3: TGTGCCAGCAGCGAAGGGCTTCGTAGCGGGAGAGCCGAGCAGTACTTC. Amino acids: CASSEGLRSGRAEQYF. This chain joins TRBV25-1 and TRBJ2-7, with TRBD2 matching 9 bases. The CDR3 is 16 residues long. The junction had 15 bases not matched to a gene; V was cut back by 6 bases and J by 6 bases. The germline V gene encodes CDR1 MGHDK and CDR2 SYGVNS.

The CDR3: CASSPKNEVNTGELFF. As DNA, the CDR3 is TGTGCCAGCTCACCAAAGAATGAGGTGAACACCGGGGAGCTGTTTTTT. The gene calls are TRBV18 and TRBJ2-2; no reliable D call. Trimming stripped 2 bases from V and 1 base from J, with 11 bases between. Germline assignment: CDR1 KGHSH and CDR2 LQKENI. This CDR3 has 16 residues. Full variable domain (missing parts from reference TRBV18 and TRBJ2-2): NAGVMQNPRHLVRRRGQEARLRCSPMKGHSHVYWYRQLPEEGLKFMVYLQKENIIDESGMPKERFSAEFPKEGPSILRIQQVVRGDSAAYFCASSPKNEVNTGELFFGEGSRLTVL.

The J gene is TRBJ1-2, the V gene TRBV30; D remains ambiguous. Germline V gene lookup returns CDR1 GTSNPN and CDR2 SVGIG (reference sequence). The CDR3 is 13 residues long. Trimming shortened V by 5 bases and J by 4 bases, and 14 bases separated the two germline ends. CDR3 DNA sequence: TGTGCCTGGGGGAGAGAGGGAGGCTATGGCTACACCTTC. It is translated as CAWGREGGYGYTF.

This chain joins TRBV7-8 and TRBJ1-2, with 7 bases that match TRBD1. Germline V gene data show CDR1 as SGHVS and CDR2 as FQNEAQ. This CDR3 has 17 amino acids. V dropped 5 bases and J dropped 10; count of bases not matched to a gene: 22. The CDR3, as DNA: TGTGCCAGCAGCCAACCCAGTGGTTTTGAGGGGACAGCATACTACACCTTC. It encodes CASSQPSGFEGTAYYTF.